Given below is one TCR beta chain in context. In the source study's methods: Estimates of nucleated cell counts were drawn from the amplification of reference gene primers. TCRdb keeps only in-frame clones here, not all; method: immunoSEQ multiplex PCR. The DNA gave D and trimming, while V, J and clone size come from that table. The table has a few hundred thousand clones, around 89% seen once. Germline values: CDR1 KGHSH, CDR2 LQKENI. V was clipped by 0 bases and J by 6 bases; unmatched bases: 11. The CDR3 loop spans 17 amino acids. The data were taken from a study of blood T cell repertoires in COVID-19. Study at large: Some COVID-19 samples were acute and others convalescent; all came from the United States, Italy and Spain. PBMCs, B-cell-depleted T cells, or T cells provided the cDNA or gDNA that made up the material.

This sequence was found in a woman aged 45-65 years with active or convalescent COVID-19. This chain links TRBV18 with TRBJ1-1; 9 nucleotides line up with TRBD1. The sequenced sample consisted of peripheral blood. The CDR3 DNA reads TGTGCCAGCTCACCACCCATTGGGACAGGGCCGTTCGCTGAAGCTTTCTTT. Protein sequence: CASSPPIGTGPFAEAFF.